This TCR beta chain appears in the sequencing data of a study of radiation and T cells in renal cell carcinoma. There are a few counts of this clone. Its matching antigen is unknown. The treatment denotes: 15 Gy SBRT to primary tumor, nephrectomy 4 weeks later. Generated by immunoSEQ multiplex PCR, the TCRdb table keeps only in-frame clones and is missing some. The data show roughly 10,000 clones, roughly 60% seen once. Overall study results and limits: In blood, top tumor clones expanded by 2 weeks, shrinking by 4. Irradiated tumors held more dominant CDR3 motifs than control tumors. Sampling covered only roughly 1 g of each tumor.

Sample: tumor tissue, taken from a patient whose treatment included radiotherapy and nephrectomy. This sequence originates from a woman aged 50 to 60 with renal cell carcinoma.

CDR3 sequence reads: CASSGFSGRRYNEQFF. The CDR3 DNA is TGTGCCAGCAGCGGTTTTAGCGGGAGACGCTACAATGAGCAGTTCTTC. The J gene is TRBJ2-1, the V gene TRBV9; 9 bases align to TRBD2. This CDR3 is 16 amino acids long. V shed 3 bases, J shed 3 bases, and the junction held 7 bases outside the gene matches. Germline assignment: CDR1 SGDLS and CDR2 YYNGEE.